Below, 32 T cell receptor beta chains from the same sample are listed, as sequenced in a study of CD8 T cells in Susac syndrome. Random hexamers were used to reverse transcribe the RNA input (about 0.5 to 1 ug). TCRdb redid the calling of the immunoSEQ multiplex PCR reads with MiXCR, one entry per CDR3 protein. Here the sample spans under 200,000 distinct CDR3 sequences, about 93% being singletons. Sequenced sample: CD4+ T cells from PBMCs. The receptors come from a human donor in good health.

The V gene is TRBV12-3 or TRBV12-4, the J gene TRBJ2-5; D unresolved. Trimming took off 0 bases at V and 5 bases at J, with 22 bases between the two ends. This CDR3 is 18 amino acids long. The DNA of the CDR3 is TGTGCCAGCAGTTTAGCGTTGAGGTTGGCCCCTGGTGGTGAGACCCAGTACTTC. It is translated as CASSLALRLAPGGETQYF.

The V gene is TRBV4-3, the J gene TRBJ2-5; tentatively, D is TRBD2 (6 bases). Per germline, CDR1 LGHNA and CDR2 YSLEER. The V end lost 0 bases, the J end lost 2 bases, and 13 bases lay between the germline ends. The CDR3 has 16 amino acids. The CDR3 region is CASSQDYGGWQETQYF. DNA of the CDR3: TGCGCCAGCAGCCAAGATTACGGGGGATGGCAAGAGACCCAGTACTTC.

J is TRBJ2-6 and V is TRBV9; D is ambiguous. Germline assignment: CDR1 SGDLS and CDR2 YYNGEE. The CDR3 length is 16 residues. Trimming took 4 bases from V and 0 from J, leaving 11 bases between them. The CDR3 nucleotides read TGTGCCAGCAGCCCCAACAAGCACTCTGGGGCCAACGTCCTGACTTTC. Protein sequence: CASSPNKHSGANVLTF.

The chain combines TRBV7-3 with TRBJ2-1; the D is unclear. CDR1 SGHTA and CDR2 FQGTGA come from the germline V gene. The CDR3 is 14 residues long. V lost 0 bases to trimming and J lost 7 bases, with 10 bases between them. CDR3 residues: CASSLTGSRNEQFF. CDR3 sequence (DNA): TGTGCCAGCAGCTTAACAGGGTCACGGAATGAGCAGTTCTTC. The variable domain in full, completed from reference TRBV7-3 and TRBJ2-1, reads GAGVSQTPSNKVTEKGKYVELRCDPISGHTALYWYRQSLGQGPEFLIYFQGTGAADDSGLPNDRFFAVRPEGSVSTLKIQRTERGDSAVYLCASSLTGSRNEQFFGPGTRLTVL.

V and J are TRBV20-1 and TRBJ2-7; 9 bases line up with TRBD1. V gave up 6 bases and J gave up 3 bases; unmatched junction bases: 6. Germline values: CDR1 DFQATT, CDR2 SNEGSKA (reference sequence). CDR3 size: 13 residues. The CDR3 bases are TGCAGTGCGGGAAGGACAGGGGTCTACGAGCAGTACTTC. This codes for CSAGRTGVYEQYF.

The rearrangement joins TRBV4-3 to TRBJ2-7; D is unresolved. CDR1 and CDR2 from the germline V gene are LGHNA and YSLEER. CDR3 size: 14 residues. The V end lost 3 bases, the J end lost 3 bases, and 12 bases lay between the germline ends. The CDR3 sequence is CASSHYTGLYEQYF. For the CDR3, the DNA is TGCGCCAGCAGCCACTATACGGGTCTCTACGAGCAGTACTTC.

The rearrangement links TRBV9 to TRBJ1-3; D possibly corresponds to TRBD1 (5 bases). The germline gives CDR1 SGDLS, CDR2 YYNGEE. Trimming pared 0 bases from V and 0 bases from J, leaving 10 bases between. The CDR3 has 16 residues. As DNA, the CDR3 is TGTGCCAGCAGCGTAGAACCGGGGCGCTCTGGAAACACCATATATTTT. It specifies CASSVEPGRSGNTIYF.

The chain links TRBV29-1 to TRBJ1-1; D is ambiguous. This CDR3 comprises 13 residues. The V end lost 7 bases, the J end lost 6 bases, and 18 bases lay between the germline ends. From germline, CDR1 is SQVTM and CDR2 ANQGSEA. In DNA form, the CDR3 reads TGCAGCGCAGCCCCACGGGCCTGGGCTGAAGCTTTCTTT. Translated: CSAAPRAWAEAFF. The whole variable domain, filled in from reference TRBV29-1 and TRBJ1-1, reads SAVISQKPSRDICQRGTSLTIQCQVDSQVTMMFWYRQQPGQSLTLIATANQGSEATYESGFVIDKFPISRPNLTFSTLTVSNMSPEDSSIYLCSAAPRAWAEAFFGQGTRLTVV.

CDR3 sequence: CASSTGGQYEQYF. As DNA, the CDR3 is TGTGCCAGCAGTACGGGGGGACAATACGAGCAGTACTTC. The chain links TRBV12-3 or TRBV12-4 to TRBJ2-7; possibly TRBD2 for D (7 bases). The length of the CDR3 is 13 residues. V lost 5 bases and J lost 4, with 12 bases in between.

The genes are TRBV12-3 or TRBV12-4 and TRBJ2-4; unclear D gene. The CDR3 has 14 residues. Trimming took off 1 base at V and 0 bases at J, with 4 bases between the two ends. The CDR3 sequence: CASSLGIAKNIQYF. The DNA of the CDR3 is TGTGCCAGCAGTTTAGGGATAGCCAAAAACATTCAGTACTTC.

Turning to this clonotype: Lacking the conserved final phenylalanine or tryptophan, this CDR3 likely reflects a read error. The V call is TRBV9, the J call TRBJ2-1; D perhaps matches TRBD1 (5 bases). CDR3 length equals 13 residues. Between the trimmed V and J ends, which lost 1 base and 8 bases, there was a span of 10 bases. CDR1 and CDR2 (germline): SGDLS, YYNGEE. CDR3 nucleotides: TGTGCCAGCAGCGTAAGGGGCTATGATGAGCAGTTCTCC. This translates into CASSVRGYDEQFS.

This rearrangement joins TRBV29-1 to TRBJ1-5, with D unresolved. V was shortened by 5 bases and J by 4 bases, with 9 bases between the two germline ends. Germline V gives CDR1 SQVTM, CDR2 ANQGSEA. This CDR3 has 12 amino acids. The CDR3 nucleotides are TGCAGCGTTTTAGGTCCTAATCAGCCCCAGCATTTT. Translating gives CSVLGPNQPQHF.

The CDR3 loop reads CASSLAGDGQPQHF. The CDR3 DNA reads as TGTGCCAGCAGCTTGGCCGGGGACGGTCAGCCCCAGCATTTT. The chain joins TRBV7-9 to TRBJ1-5; possible D gene TRBD1, 5 bases. V shed 3 bases and J shed 6 bases, with 12 bases lying between them. The CDR3 loop spans 14 amino acids. CDR1 and CDR2 (germline): SEHNR, FQNEAQ (reference sequence).

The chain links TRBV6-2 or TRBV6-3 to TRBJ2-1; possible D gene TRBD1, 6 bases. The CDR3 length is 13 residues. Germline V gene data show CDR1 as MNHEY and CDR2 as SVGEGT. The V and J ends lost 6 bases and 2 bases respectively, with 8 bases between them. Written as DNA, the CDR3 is TGTGCCAGCAGGGACAGTCCCTACAATGAGCAGTTCTTC. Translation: CASRDSPYNEQFF.

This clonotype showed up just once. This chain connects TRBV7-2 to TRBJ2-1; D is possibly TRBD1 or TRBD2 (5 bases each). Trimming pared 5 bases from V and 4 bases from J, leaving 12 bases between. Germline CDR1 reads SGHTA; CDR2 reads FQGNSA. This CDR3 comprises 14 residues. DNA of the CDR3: TGTGCCAGCAGCGGACAAACTAGATACAATGAGCAGTTCTTC. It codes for CASSGQTRYNEQFF.

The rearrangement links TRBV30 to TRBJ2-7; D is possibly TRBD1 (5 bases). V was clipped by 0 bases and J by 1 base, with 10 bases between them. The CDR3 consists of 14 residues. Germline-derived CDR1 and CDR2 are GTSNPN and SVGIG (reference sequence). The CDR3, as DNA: TGTGCCTGGAGTGTACAGTCAGGGTCCTACGAGCAGTACTTC. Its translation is CAWSVQSGSYEQYF.

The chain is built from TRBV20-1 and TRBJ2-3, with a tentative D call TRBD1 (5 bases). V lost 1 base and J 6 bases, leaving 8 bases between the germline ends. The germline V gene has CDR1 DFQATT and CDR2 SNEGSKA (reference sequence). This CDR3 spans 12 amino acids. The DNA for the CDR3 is TGCAGTGCTAGAGGACAGCCCGATACGCAGTATTTT. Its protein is CSARGQPDTQYF.

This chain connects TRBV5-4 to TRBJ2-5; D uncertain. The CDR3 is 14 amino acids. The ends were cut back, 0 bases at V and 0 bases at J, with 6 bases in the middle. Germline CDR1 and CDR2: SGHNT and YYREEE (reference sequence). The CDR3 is CASSLGLNQETQYF. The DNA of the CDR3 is TGTGCCAGCAGCTTGGGGTTAAACCAAGAGACCCAGTACTTC.

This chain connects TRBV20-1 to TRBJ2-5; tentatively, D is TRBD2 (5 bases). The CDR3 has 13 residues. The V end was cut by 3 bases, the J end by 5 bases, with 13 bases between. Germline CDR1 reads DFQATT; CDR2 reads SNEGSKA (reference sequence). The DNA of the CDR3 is TGCAGTGCTAGGTTGGCGGGCCCCGAGACCCAGTACTTC. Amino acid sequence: CSARLAGPETQYF.

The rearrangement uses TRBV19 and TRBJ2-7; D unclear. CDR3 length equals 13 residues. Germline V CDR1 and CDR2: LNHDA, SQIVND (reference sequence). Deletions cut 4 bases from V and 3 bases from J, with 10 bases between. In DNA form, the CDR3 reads TGTGCCAGTAGTACTTCGACGGGCTACGAGCAGTACTTC. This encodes CASSTSTGYEQYF. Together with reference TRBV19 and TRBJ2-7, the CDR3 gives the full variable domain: DGGITQSPKYLFRKEGQNVTLSCEQNLNHDAMYWYRQDPGQGLRLIYYSQIVNDFQKGDIAEGYSVSREKKESFPLTVTSAQKNPTAFYLCASSTSTGYEQYFGPGTRLTVT.

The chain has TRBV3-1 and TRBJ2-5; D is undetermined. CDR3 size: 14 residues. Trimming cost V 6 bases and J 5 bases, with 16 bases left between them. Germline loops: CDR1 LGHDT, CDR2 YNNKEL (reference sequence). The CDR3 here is CASSSTSATETQYF. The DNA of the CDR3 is TGTGCCAGCAGTTCAACGTCGGCAACCGAGACCCAGTACTTC.

The CDR3 DNA sequence: TGTGCCAGCAGCGTGACAGGGAGTGGCTACACCTTC. It translates to CASSVTGSGYTF. The chain links TRBV12-3 or TRBV12-4 to TRBJ1-2; 7 bases align to TRBD1. V lost 6 bases and J lost 7; bases outside the gene matches: 5. The CDR3 extends over 12 amino acids.

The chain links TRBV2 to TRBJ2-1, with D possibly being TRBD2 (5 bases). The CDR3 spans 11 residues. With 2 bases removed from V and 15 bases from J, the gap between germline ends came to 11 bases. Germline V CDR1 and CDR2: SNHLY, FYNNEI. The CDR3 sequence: CASSERGGGFF. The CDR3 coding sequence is TGTGCCAGCAGTGAAAGAGGAGGCGGGTTCTTC.

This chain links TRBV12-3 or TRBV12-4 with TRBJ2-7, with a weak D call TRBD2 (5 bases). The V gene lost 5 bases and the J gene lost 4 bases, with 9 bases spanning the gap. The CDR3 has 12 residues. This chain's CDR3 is CASSPWRYEQYF. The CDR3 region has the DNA TGTGCCAGCAGTCCATGGAGGTACGAGCAGTACTTC.

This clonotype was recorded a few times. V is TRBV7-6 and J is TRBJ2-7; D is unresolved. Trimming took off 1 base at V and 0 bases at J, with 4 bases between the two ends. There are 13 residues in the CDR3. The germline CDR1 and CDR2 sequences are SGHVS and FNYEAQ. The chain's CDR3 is CASSLESSYEQYF. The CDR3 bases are TGTGCCAGCAGCTTAGAGAGCTCCTACGAGCAGTACTTC.

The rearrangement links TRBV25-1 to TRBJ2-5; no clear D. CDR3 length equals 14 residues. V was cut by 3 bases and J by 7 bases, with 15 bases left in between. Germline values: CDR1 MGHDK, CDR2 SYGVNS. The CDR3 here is CASSDPAALATQYF. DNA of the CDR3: TGTGCCAGCAGTGATCCCGCGGCGTTAGCGACCCAGTACTTC.

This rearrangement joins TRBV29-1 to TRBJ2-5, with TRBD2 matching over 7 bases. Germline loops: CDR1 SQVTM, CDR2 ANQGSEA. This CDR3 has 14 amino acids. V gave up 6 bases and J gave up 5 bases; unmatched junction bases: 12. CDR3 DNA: TGCAGCGTCCAAGTAGGGCGGGGAGGGGAGACCCAGTACTTC. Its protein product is CSVQVGRGGETQYF. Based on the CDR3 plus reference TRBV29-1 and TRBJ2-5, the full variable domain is SAVISQKPSRDICQRGTSLTIQCQVDSQVTMMFWYRQQPGQSLTLIATANQGSEATYESGFVIDKFPISRPNLTFSTLTVSNMSPEDSSIYLCSVQVGRGGETQYFGPGTRLLVL.

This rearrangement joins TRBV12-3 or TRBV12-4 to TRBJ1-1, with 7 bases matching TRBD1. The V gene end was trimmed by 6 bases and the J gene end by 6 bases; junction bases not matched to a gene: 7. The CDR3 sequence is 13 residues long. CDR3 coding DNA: TGTGCCAGCAGAGATAACAGGGGCGCTGAAGCTTTCTTT. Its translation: CASRDNRGAEAFF.

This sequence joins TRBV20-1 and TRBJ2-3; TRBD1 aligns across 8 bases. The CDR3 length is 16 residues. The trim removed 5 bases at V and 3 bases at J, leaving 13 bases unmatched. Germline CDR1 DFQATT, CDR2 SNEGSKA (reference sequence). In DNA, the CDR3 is TGCAGTGCTCACGAGGGGCGGACAGGGTCGACAGATACGCAGTATTTT. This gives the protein CSAHEGRTGSTDTQYF.

CDR3 nucleotides: TGCAGCGCGGCGGGAAACTCCTACGAGCAGTACTTC. Translated, it gives CSAAGNSYEQYF. The chain carries TRBV29-1 and TRBJ2-7; D is possibly TRBD2 (6 bases). CDR1 and CDR2 (germline): SQVTM, ANQGSEA. Trimming took off 7 bases at V and 0 bases at J, with 10 bases between the two ends. CDR3 length: 12 amino acids.

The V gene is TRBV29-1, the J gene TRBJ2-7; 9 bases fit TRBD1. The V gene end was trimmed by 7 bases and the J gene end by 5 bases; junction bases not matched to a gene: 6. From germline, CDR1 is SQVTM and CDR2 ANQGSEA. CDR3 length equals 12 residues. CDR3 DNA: TGCAGCGGCCAAACAGGGGGCGACGAGCAGTACTTC. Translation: CSGQTGGDEQYF.

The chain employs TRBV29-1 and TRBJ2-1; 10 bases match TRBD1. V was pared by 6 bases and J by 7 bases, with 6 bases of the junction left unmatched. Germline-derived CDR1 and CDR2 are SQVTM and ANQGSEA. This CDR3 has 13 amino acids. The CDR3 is CSVSGQGVNEQFF. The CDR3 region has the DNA TGCAGCGTCTCCGGACAGGGGGTAAATGAGCAGTTCTTC.